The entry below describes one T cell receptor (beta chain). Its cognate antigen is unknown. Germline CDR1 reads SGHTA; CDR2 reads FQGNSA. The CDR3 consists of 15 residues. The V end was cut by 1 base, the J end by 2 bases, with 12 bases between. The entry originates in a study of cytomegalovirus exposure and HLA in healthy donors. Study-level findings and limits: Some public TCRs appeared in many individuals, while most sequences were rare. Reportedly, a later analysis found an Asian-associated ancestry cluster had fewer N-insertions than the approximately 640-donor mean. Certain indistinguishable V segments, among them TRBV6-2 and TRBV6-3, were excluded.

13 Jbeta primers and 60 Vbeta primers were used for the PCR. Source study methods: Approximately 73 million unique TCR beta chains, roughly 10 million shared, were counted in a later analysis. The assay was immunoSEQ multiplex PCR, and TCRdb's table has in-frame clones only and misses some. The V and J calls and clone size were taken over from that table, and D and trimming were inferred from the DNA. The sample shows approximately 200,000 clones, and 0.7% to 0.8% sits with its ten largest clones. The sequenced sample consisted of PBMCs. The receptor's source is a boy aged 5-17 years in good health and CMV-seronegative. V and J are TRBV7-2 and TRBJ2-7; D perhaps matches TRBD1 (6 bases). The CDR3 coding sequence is TGTGCCAGCAGCTTAGGTGGGGGCCAGACCTACGAGCAGTACTTC. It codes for CASSLGGGQTYEQYF.